What follows are 13 T cell receptor beta chains derived from one specimen sequenced in a study of cytomegalovirus exposure and HLA in healthy donors. The assay was immunoSEQ multiplex PCR, and TCRdb's table has in-frame clones only and misses some. This sample carries around 220,000 clones, approximately 83% of them seen once, and the ten largest clones take about 14%. Sequencing was done on a sample of PBMCs. Receptors originate from a woman aged 30 to 39 in good health and CMV-seropositive.

The chain has TRBV2 and TRBJ1-1; D is unresolved. V lost 7 bases, J lost 0 bases, and 15 bases lay in between. CDR1 is SNHLY and CDR2 is FYNNEI in the germline V gene. CDR3 size: 15 residues. The CDR3 here is CASTARTALNTEAFF. The DNA of the CDR3 is TGTGCCAGCACCGCACGGACTGCACTGAACACTGAAGCTTTCTTT. Full variable domain (remainder filled in from reference TRBV2 and TRBJ1-1): EPEVTQTPSHQVTQMGQEVILRCVPISNHLYFYWYRQILGQKVEFLVSFYNNEISEKSEIFDDQFSVERPDGSNFTLKIRSTKLEDSAMYFCASTARTALNTEAFFGQGTRLTVV.

V gene TRBV11-2 combines with J gene TRBJ1-4; tentatively, D is TRBD1 (5 bases). Germline-derived CDR1 and CDR2 are SGHAT and FQNNGV. V was shortened by 5 bases and J by 8 bases, with 15 bases between the two germline ends. The CDR3 covers 14 residues. The CDR3 sequence is CASSRQTINEKLFF. In nucleotides, the CDR3 is TGTGCCAGCAGCCGACAGACCATAAACGAAAAACTGTTTTTT.

In this sample, this clone turned up a few times. The chain has TRBV30 and TRBJ2-7; D call uncertain. Germline V gene lookup returns CDR1 GTSNPN and CDR2 SVGIG (reference sequence). V gave up 2 bases and J gave up 6 bases, with 11 bases separating them. CDR3 length: 12 residues. This CDR3 is CAWSRDVGEQYF. The CDR3 nucleotides read TGTGCCTGGAGTCGTGATGTGGGCGAGCAGTACTTC.

This clone was detected a few times. Other DNA variants within this sample encode the same CDR3. The rearrangement uses TRBV2 and TRBJ1-5; the D gene is possibly TRBD1 (5 bases). Germline-derived CDR1 and CDR2 are SNHLY and FYNNEI. V gave up 3 bases and J gave up 4 bases, with 7 bases separating them. This CDR3 contains 13 residues. The CDR3 DNA sequence: TGTGCCAGCAGTGACGGGGGAAATCAGCCCCAGCATTTT. This translates into CASSDGGNQPQHF.

The J gene is TRBJ2-5, the V gene TRBV4-1; D perhaps matches TRBD2 (6 bases). Germline V gene lookup returns CDR1 MGHRA and CDR2 YSYEKL. This CDR3 is 15 amino acids long. V lost 4 bases, J lost 2 bases, and 14 bases lay in between. The DNA of the CDR3 is TGCGCCAGCAGCCGACTAGACAGCAATCAAGAGACCCAGTACTTC. It encodes CASSRLDSNQETQYF.

This chain uses TRBV27 with TRBJ2-5; D call uncertain. The CDR3 has 13 amino acids. With 1 base removed from V and 5 bases from J, the gap between germline ends came to 8 bases. Germline V gives CDR1 MNHEY, CDR2 SMNVEV (reference sequence). In nucleotides, the CDR3 is TGTGCCAGCAGTTTATTGGCTGATGAGACCCAGTACTTC. This encodes CASSLLADETQYF.

This chain joins TRBV7-9 and TRBJ1-1; no reliable D call. CDR1 and CDR2 from the germline V gene are SEHNR and FQNEAQ (reference sequence). V shed 5 bases and J shed 7 bases, with 11 bases lying between them. This CDR3 region has 12 residues. The CDR3, as DNA: TGTGCCAGCAGCCCTGGACGAGGTGAAGCTTTCTTT. It specifies CASSPGRGEAFF.

The rearrangement uses TRBV18 and TRBJ2-1, with D unresolved. Germline CDR1 KGHSH, CDR2 LQKENI. The CDR3 contains 14 residues. V lost 2 bases, J lost 2 bases, and 7 bases lay in between. The CDR3 DNA reads as TGTGCCAGCTCACCAAACGGCCCCTACAATGAGCAGTTCTTC. It translates to CASSPNGPYNEQFF. Full variable domain (remainder filled in from reference TRBV18 and TRBJ2-1): NAGVMQNPRHLVRRRGQEARLRCSPMKGHSHVYWYRQLPEEGLKFMVYLQKENIIDESGMPKERFSAEFPKEGPSILRIQQVVRGDSAAYFCASSPNGPYNEQFFGPGTRLTVL.

The rearrangement joins TRBV27 to TRBJ2-1; D is undetermined. Deletions cut 8 bases from V and 2 bases from J, with 10 bases between. Germline V lookup: CDR1 MNHEY, CDR2 SMNVEV (reference sequence). The CDR3 has 13 amino acids. Written as DNA, the CDR3 is TGTGCCAGCTCGTCAGTTCCCTACAATGAGCAGTTCTTC. Encoded protein: CASSSVPYNEQFF.

This rearrangement joins TRBV9 to TRBJ2-1; 7 bases fit TRBD2. Trimming at V came to 7 bases and at J to 4 bases, leaving 11 bases not matched to a gene. This CDR3 spans 15 amino acids. Germline CDR1 reads SGDLS; CDR2 reads YYNGEE. CDR3 loop: CASGAGSGRYNEQFF. Written as DNA, the CDR3 is TGTGCCAGCGGCGCAGGTAGCGGGCGTTACAATGAGCAGTTCTTC.

This chain connects TRBV5-1 to TRBJ2-5, with 10 positions matching TRBD2. V dropped 3 bases and J dropped 5; count of bases not matched to a gene: 7. The CDR3 runs 15 residues. CDR1 is SGHRS and CDR2 is YFSETQ in the germline V gene. This chain's CDR3 is CASSSSGRSEETQYF. CDR3 DNA sequence: TGCGCCAGCAGCTCTAGCGGGAGATCTGAGGAGACCCAGTACTTC.

This clone was seen more than once but under ten times. The same CDR3 can be traced to other DNA sequences in this sample. The chain joins TRBV6-5 to TRBJ1-1, with a weak D call TRBD1 (5 bases). The V gene lost 2 bases and the J gene lost 5 bases, with 6 bases spanning the gap. Germline-derived CDR1 and CDR2 are MNHEY and SVGAGI. The CDR3 loop spans 12 amino acids. DNA for the CDR3: TGTGCCAGCAGTTACGGGGGAACTGAAGCTTTCTTT. It is translated as CASSYGGTEAFF.

The chain recombines TRBV11-2 with TRBJ2-6; no reliable D call. The length of the CDR3 is 17 residues. Germline CDR1 and CDR2: SGHAT and FQNNGV. V was trimmed by 0 bases and J by 0 bases, leaving 9 bases between them. CDR3 residues: CASSLDLTLSGANVLTF. The CDR3 region has the DNA TGTGCCAGCAGCTTAGACCTGACCCTCTCTGGGGCCAACGTCCTGACTTTC.